These T cell receptor beta chains were read from a single sample in a study of graft-versus-host responses after intestinal transplantation. The repertoire was sequenced with immunoSEQ multiplex PCR; TCRdb's copy has only in-frame clones and lacks some. Of some 96,000 clones detected, roughly 84% appear once; the ten largest clones hold around 1%. These receptors are not linked to any known antigen. Material: unstimulated CD4+ T cells sorted from spleen or lymph node cells, obtained before transplant. Receptor source: a human donor who was the organ donor for an intestinal transplant. The CDR3 runs from the conserved cysteine through the conserved F or W. The D gene is left open where the match is weak. Clone size appears in some rows only: once, few, many, or a class for an expanded clone.

DNA: TGTGCCAGCAGAAATCCTTATAGCAATCAGCCCCAGCATTTT
CDR3: CASRNPYSNQPQHF
V: TRBV28
J: TRBJ1-5
D: NA
size: NA

DNA: TGTGCCTGGAGTGTGCGCAGGGGCGCTGAAGCTTTCTTT
CDR3: CAWSVRRGAEAFF
V: TRBV30
J: TRBJ1-1
D: NA
size: NA

DNA: TGTGCCTGGAGGGAGACCCGAGACTATGGCTACACCTTC
CDR3: CAWRETRDYGYTF
V: TRBV30
J: TRBJ1-2
D: NA
size: NA

DNA: TGTGCCAGCAGTGAAAGATTCGGCGGGGGGGCGACCCAGTACTTC
CDR3: CASSERFGGGATQYF
V: TRBV6-1
J: TRBJ2-5
D: TRBD2
size: NA

DNA: TGTGCCAGCAGTCCCTCCCCGACTAAGCCGACTGAAGCTTTCTTT
CDR3: CASSPSPTKPTEAFF
V: TRBV6-1
J: TRBJ1-1
D: NA
size: NA

DNA: TGCGCCAGCAGCCAATTCTGGGAGGTCACTGAAGCTTTCTTT
CDR3: CASSQFWEVTEAFF
V: TRBV4-1
J: TRBJ1-1
D: NA
size: once

DNA: TGTGCCAGTAGTCCTGACAGATCCAATCAGCCCCAGCATTTT
CDR3: CASSPDRSNQPQHF
V: TRBV19
J: TRBJ1-5
D: NA
size: NA

DNA: TGTGCCAGCAGCTTAGACAGGGGCGAGCAGTACTTC
CDR3: CASSLDRGEQYF
V: TRBV7-2
J: TRBJ2-7
D: TRBD1
size: NA

DNA: TGTGCCAGCAGTCCCCTGGAGGACAGGGCTTACAATGAGCAGTTCTTC
CDR3: CASSPLEDRAYNEQFF
V: TRBV9
J: TRBJ2-1
D: TRBD1
size: NA

DNA: TGTGCCAGCAGCGGCCGAACAGGGAAGAATGAAAAACTGTTTTTT
CDR3: CASSGRTGKNEKLFF
V: TRBV9
J: TRBJ1-4
D: NA
size: NA

DNA: TGTGCCAGTAGGAGGGGTGTGGGGGCGGCGAACACTGAAGCTTTCTTT
CDR3: CASRRGVGAANTEAFF
V: TRBV19
J: TRBJ1-1
D: NA
size: NA

DNA: TGTGCCAGCAGGCTGAGCTCTGGGGCCAACGTCCTGACTTTC
CDR3: CASRLSSGANVLTF
V: TRBV6-1
J: TRBJ2-6
D: NA
size: NA

DNA: TGTGCCAGCAGTTTAAAGTGGGGGGTCGTTCCCTATGGCTACACCTTC
CDR3: CASSLKWGVVPYGYTF
V: TRBV27
J: TRBJ1-2
D: NA
size: once

DNA: TGTGCCTGGAGTGCGCCTCTAGGGGGTGAGCAGTACTTC
CDR3: CAWSAPLGGEQYF
V: TRBV30
J: TRBJ2-7
D: NA
size: NA

DNA: NA
CDR3: CASSLNFGSGAFF
V: TRBV7-3
J: TRBJ1-1
D: NA
size: NA

DNA: TGTGCCAGCAGCTTAGCGGGCAATACGCAGTATTTT
CDR3: CASSLAGNTQYF
V: TRBV7-2
J: TRBJ2-3
D: NA
size: once

DNA: TGCGCCAGCAGCTCGTCCGGGACAGGGGGCCAACCCCTCCACTTT
CDR3: CASSSSGTGGQPLHF
V: TRBV5-1
J: TRBJ1-6
D: TRBD1
size: NA

DNA: TGTGCCAGTAGTATAGATCAGGCAGGGAACTATGGCTACACCTTC
CDR3: CASSIDQAGNYGYTF
V: TRBV19
J: TRBJ1-2
D: NA
size: NA

DNA: TGCAGTGCCAGGGAAGAGACCCAGTACTTC
CDR3: CSAREETQYF
V: TRBV20-1
J: TRBJ2-5
D: NA
size: NA

DNA: TGTGCCAGCAGCCAAGCTTGGACAGGTTCCTACGAGCAGTACTTC
CDR3: CASSQAWTGSYEQYF
V: TRBV4-2
J: TRBJ2-7
D: TRBD1
size: NA

DNA: TGTGCCTGGAGTGTGGACACCTACGAGCAGTACTTC
CDR3: CAWSVDTYEQYF
V: TRBV30
J: TRBJ2-7
D: NA
size: NA

DNA: TGTGCCAGCAGCTTAGGACAGGGGCGCCACAATGAGCAGTTCTTC
CDR3: CASSLGQGRHNEQFF
V: TRBV5-4
J: TRBJ2-1
D: TRBD1
size: NA

DNA: TGTGCCAGCAGTGTCAGTTCTTATGGCTACACCTTC
CDR3: CASSVSSYGYTF
V: TRBV6-1
J: TRBJ1-2
D: NA
size: once

DNA: TGTGCCATCAGTGAGTCGGGCCTAATGTACGAGCAGTACTTC
CDR3: CAISESGLMYEQYF
V: TRBV10-3
J: TRBJ2-7
D: NA
size: NA

DNA: TGTGCCAGCAGCTTAGATTGGGGCGGGACATTCTCTGGAAACACCATATATTTT
CDR3: CASSLDWGGTFSGNTIYF
V: TRBV11-2
J: TRBJ1-3
D: NA
size: NA

DNA: TGTGCCTGGGGGGAGACAGGAGGAAACACCATATATTTT
CDR3: CAWGETGGNTIYF
V: TRBV30
J: TRBJ1-3
D: NA
size: NA

DNA: TGTGCCAGCAGTTACGCGGGGGCCAAGGGCAATTCACCCCTCCACTTT
CDR3: CASSYAGAKGNSPLHF
V: TRBV6-6
J: TRBJ1-6
D: NA
size: many

DNA: TGTGCCAGCAGCCACCGGGACAGGGACCACGAGCAGTACTTC
CDR3: CASSHRDRDHEQYF
V: TRBV21-1
J: TRBJ2-7
D: NA
size: NA

DNA: TGTGCCAGCAGTTTATCCCTGAAGTTGACAGGGCATCAGCCCCAGCATTTT
CDR3: CASSLSLKLTGHQPQHF
V: TRBV28
J: TRBJ1-5
D: TRBD1
size: NA

DNA: TGTGCCAGCAGCTTCGAGACGGTGACCTACGAGCAGTACTTC
CDR3: CASSFETVTYEQYF
V: TRBV7-8
J: TRBJ2-7
D: NA
size: NA

DNA: TGCAGCGTGCGAGTGGGACAGGGGAATCAGCCCCAGCATTTT
CDR3: CSVRVGQGNQPQHF
V: TRBV29-1
J: TRBJ1-5
D: TRBD1
size: NA

DNA: TGTGCCAGCAGAGAAGGGATCTATGGCTACACCTTC
CDR3: CASREGIYGYTF
V: TRBV25-1
J: TRBJ1-2
D: NA
size: NA

DNA: TGTGCCAGCAGGCCGCCGGGACTGATTTCCTACGAGCAGTACTTC
CDR3: CASRPPGLISYEQYF
V: TRBV28
J: TRBJ2-7
D: NA
size: NA

DNA: TGCGCCAGCAGCTTTAGATCGAACACCGGGGAGCTGTTTTTT
CDR3: CASSFRSNTGELFF
V: TRBV5-1
J: TRBJ2-2
D: NA
size: NA

DNA: TGTGCCTGGGGACAGGGTGGCTACACCTTC
CDR3: CAWGQGGYTF
V: TRBV30
J: TRBJ1-2
D: TRBD1
size: NA

DNA: TGTGCCAGCAGCCCTCTCCCTGGAAACACCATATATTTT
CDR3: CASSPLPGNTIYF
V: TRBV5-4
J: TRBJ1-3
D: NA
size: NA

DNA: TGTGCCAGCAGTGAGTTCCCCCTAGCGGGGGGGGCGGAGCAGTTCTTC
CDR3: CASSEFPLAGGAEQFF
V: TRBV6-1
J: TRBJ2-1
D: TRBD2
size: NA

DNA: TGTGCCAGTCGGGGGGCTAACAACTACAATGAGCAGTTCTTC
CDR3: CASRGANNYNEQFF
V: TRBV19
J: TRBJ2-1
D: NA
size: NA

DNA: TGTGCCAGCACCAAAGCGGGGGGCTATGGCTACACCTTC
CDR3: CASTKAGGYGYTF
V: TRBV28
J: TRBJ1-2
D: NA
size: once

DNA: TGTGCCAGCAACACCGGGCCTCGGGGGTTGAATACGCAGTATTTT
CDR3: CASNTGPRGLNTQYF
V: TRBV9
J: TRBJ2-3
D: NA
size: NA

DNA: TGTGCCTGGAGTGCTACAGGTATATCTGGAAACACCATATATTTT
CDR3: CAWSATGISGNTIYF
V: TRBV30
J: TRBJ1-3
D: NA
size: NA

DNA: TGTGCCAGCAGTGAAATGTGGACAGGTACTTTCGCCCAGCATTTT
CDR3: CASSEMWTGTFAQHF
V: TRBV6-1
J: TRBJ1-5
D: TRBD1
size: few

DNA: TGTGCCAGCAAAGGGTCTTGGGGGGGGGCTCTTCTATCTTCAGATACGCAGTATTTT
CDR3: CASKGSWGGALLSSDTQYF
V: TRBV2
J: TRBJ2-3
D: NA
size: NA

DNA: TGTGCCAGCAGTTGGGGCTTCAATCAGCCCCAGCATTTT
CDR3: CASSWGFNQPQHF
V: TRBV27
J: TRBJ1-5
D: NA
size: NA

DNA: TGTGCCAGCAGTTACGGGCTAGCGGGGACACAAGAGACCCAGTACTTC
CDR3: CASSYGLAGTQETQYF
V: TRBV6-6
J: TRBJ2-5
D: TRBD2
size: few

DNA: TGTGCCGGCCAGGGTACGGAGACCGGGGAGCTGTTTTTT
CDR3: CAGQGTETGELFF
V: TRBV7-9
J: TRBJ2-2
D: NA
size: NA

DNA: TGTGCCAGTAGTATATATTTGGCGGGGGGCAATGAAAAACTGTTTTTT
CDR3: CASSIYLAGGNEKLFF
V: TRBV19
J: TRBJ1-4
D: NA
size: NA

DNA: TGTGCCATCAGTGTGTTTCGGGACCCCTACGAGCAGTACTTC
CDR3: CAISVFRDPYEQYF
V: TRBV10-3
J: TRBJ2-7
D: NA
size: NA

DNA: TGTGCCAGCAGTTACCGACTAGCGGGAGGGACAGATACGCAGTATTTT
CDR3: CASSYRLAGGTDTQYF
V: TRBV6-6
J: TRBJ2-3
D: TRBD2
size: NA

DNA: TGTGCCAGCTCACCCCAGCACGGGACAGGGCTTGAAAAACTGTTTTTT
CDR3: CASSPQHGTGLEKLFF
V: TRBV18
J: TRBJ1-4
D: TRBD1
size: NA